These 3 T cell receptor beta chains share one sample of origin, sequenced in a study of cytomegalovirus exposure and HLA in healthy donors. PCR used 60 Vbeta primers and 13 Jbeta primers. TCRdb's copy holds only in-frame clones and misses some; the assay was immunoSEQ multiplex PCR. Recorded for this sample: approximately 130,000 clones. Sequences were obtained from PBMCs. These receptors all stem from a woman aged 60 to 75 in good health and CMV-seronegative.

The rearrangement joins TRBV5-4 to TRBJ1-1, with 7 bases matching TRBD1. Germline V lookup: CDR1 SGHNT, CDR2 YYREEE (reference sequence). The CDR3 is 15 amino acids. J gave up 3 bases and V 3 bases, and 8 bases lay outside the gene matches. In DNA, the CDR3 is TGTGCCAGCAGCTCAGGGACTCAGGGGGACACTGAAGCTTTCTTT. Protein product: CASSSGTQGDTEAFF. The full variable domain, its missing parts supplied by reference TRBV5-4 and TRBJ1-1, is ETGVTQSPTHLIKTRGQQVTLRCSSQSGHNTVSWYQQALGQGPQFIFQYYREEENGRGNFPPRFSGLQFPNYSSELNVNALELDDSALYLCASSSGTQGDTEAFFGQGTRLTVV.

Concerning this clone itself: The same CDR3 is also encoded by other DNA sequences in this sample. As DNA, the CDR3 is TGTGCCAGCAGCGTGGGAGGGACTGGAAACACCATATATTTT. Encoded protein: CASSVGGTGNTIYF. The V gene is TRBV9, the J gene TRBJ1-3; D ambiguous. The ends were cut back, 2 bases at V and 2 bases at J, with 8 bases in the middle. CDR1 and CDR2 (germline): SGDLS, YYNGEE. This CDR3 region has 14 residues.

V and J are TRBV6-1 and TRBJ2-1; a possible D gene is TRBD2 (5 bases). The V and J ends lost 7 bases and 8 bases respectively, with 15 bases between them. The CDR3 sequence is 13 residues long. CDR1 is MNHNS, CDR2 SASEGT, per germline. Here the CDR3 DNA reads TGTGCCAGCAAGGTCCCCCTAGCATATGAGCAGTTCTTC. Its translation: CASKVPLAYEQFF.